The clone carrying this T cell receptor (beta chain) was seen a handful of times. The antigen is not known. This sample was included in a study of T cell repertoires in cytomegalovirus infection. Study as a whole: Both a matching HLA type and CMV infection were indicated by public TCR beta signatures. General study points: HLA-C-restricted, CMV-specific TCR beta clonotypes were dominant ex vivo. Carriage of CMV together with the relevant HLA was identifiable through cumulative public TCR beta family frequency.

One entry per CDR3 protein, called by TCRdb with MiXCR from the reads. The sample shows roughly 720,000 distinct CDR3 sequences, roughly a third of them seen only once. The CDR3 has 18 residues. CDR1 SGHTA and CDR2 FQGNSA come from the germline V gene. The V and J ends lost 1 base and 1 base, in that order; junction bases with no gene match: 5. The sequenced sample consisted of PBMCs. The genes are TRBV7-2 and TRBJ2-4, with 12 bases lining up with TRBD2. The TCR was taken from a human donor in good health (CMV status not recorded). Some clones in this sample may be carry-over from other donors' samples. In DNA form, the CDR3 reads TGTGCCAGCAGCTTAGAGGTTACTAGCGGGAGGGCCAAAAACATTCAGTACTTC. This encodes CASSLEVTSGRAKNIQYF.